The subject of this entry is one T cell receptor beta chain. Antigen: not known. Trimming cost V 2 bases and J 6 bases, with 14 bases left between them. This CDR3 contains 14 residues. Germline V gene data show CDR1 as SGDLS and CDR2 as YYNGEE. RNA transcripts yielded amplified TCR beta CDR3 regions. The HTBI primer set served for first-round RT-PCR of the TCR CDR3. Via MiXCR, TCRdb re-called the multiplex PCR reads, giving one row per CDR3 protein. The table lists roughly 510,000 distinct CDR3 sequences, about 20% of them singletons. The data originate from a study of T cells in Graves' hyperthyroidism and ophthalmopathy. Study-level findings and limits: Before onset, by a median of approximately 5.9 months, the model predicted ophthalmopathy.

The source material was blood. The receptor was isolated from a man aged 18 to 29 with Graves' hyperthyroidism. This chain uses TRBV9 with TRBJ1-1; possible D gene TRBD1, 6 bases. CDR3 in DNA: TGTGCCAGCAGCGTCGAGGGGGGAAGCCCTGAAGCTTTCTTT. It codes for CASSVEGGSPEAFF.